A single sample gave rise to the 27 T cell receptor beta chains below, sequenced in a study of blood T cell repertoires in COVID-19. Generated by immunoSEQ multiplex PCR, the TCRdb table keeps only in-frame clones and is missing some. The sample lists 150,000 to 200,000 clones; over 80% were seen once. Input material: peripheral blood. All receptors come from a woman at least 80 years old with active or convalescent COVID-19.

The rearrangement uses TRBV18 and TRBJ1-1; 8 bases fit TRBD1. The length of the CDR3 is 14 residues. Trimming removed 1 base from V and 6 bases from J; junction bases left unmatched: 4. CDR1 is KGHSH, CDR2 LQKENI, per germline. The CDR3 protein is CASSPLQGGAEAFF. The CDR3, as DNA: TGTGCCAGCTCACCACTACAGGGGGGCGCTGAAGCTTTCTTT.

V is TRBV4-3 and J is TRBJ2-7; 12 nucleotides match TRBD2. Germline CDR1 is LGHNA and CDR2 is YSLEER. CDR3 length: 18 amino acids. V gave up 0 bases and J gave up 6 bases; unmatched junction bases: 12. CDR3 amino acids: CASSQDTSTSGGKVEQYF. CDR3 nucleotide sequence: TGCGCCAGCAGCCAAGATACATCCACTAGCGGGGGGAAGGTCGAGCAGTACTTC.

The genes are TRBV7-9 and TRBJ1-1; the match to TRBD1 covers 8 bases. The germline V gene has CDR1 SEHNR and CDR2 FQNEAQ (reference sequence). CDR3 length: 17 residues. With V trimmed by 7 bases and J by 4 bases, 17 bases remained unmatched. In nucleotides, the CDR3 is TGTGCCAGCACCCGAATGAGGCCAGGGGGCGCGTCCACTGAAGCTTTCTTT. Protein sequence: CASTRMRPGGASTEAFF.

This chain links TRBV6-5 with TRBJ2-1, with a possible D match to TRBD2 (5 bases). Per germline, CDR1 MNHEY and CDR2 SVGAGI. Between the trimmed V and J ends, which lost 7 bases and 3 bases, there was a span of 10 bases. There are 13 residues in the CDR3. CDR3 coding DNA: TGTGCCAGCACCGCAGGACTCTACAATGAGCAGTTCTTC. This codes for CASTAGLYNEQFF.

J is TRBJ2-2 and V is TRBV6-2 or TRBV6-3, with a possible D match to TRBD2 (5 bases). The V end lost 2 bases, the J end lost 7 bases, and 11 bases lay between the germline ends. CDR3 size: 14 residues. Looked up from germline, CDR1 is MNHEY and CDR2 is SVGEGT. CDR3 region: CASSYREMIGELFF. The DNA of the CDR3 is TGTGCCAGCAGTTACAGGGAGATGATCGGGGAGCTGTTTTTT.

The rearrangement uses TRBV6-5 and TRBJ2-3; unclear D gene. The CDR3 has 16 amino acids. The germline V and J ends were trimmed by 0 bases and 0 bases, with 10 bases remaining between them. Looked up from germline, CDR1 is MNHEY and CDR2 is SVGAGI. CDR3 bases: TGTGCCAGCAGTTACTCAGAGCGCTTTAGCACAGATACGCAGTATTTT. Translation: CASSYSERFSTDTQYF.

A word on this clone: This CDR3 is also generated by other DNA sequences in the sample. For the CDR3, the DNA is TGTGCCAGCAGTTTGGGACAGAACACTGAAGCTTTCTTT. Translating gives CASSLGQNTEAFF. V gene TRBV12-3 or TRBV12-4 combines with J gene TRBJ1-1, with a weak D call TRBD1 (6 bases). This CDR3 has 13 residues. V dropped 3 bases and J dropped 1 base, with 6 bases sitting between them.

The chain combines TRBV19 with TRBJ1-5, with D unresolved. Germline lookup yields CDR1 LNHDA and CDR2 SQIVND (reference sequence). V shed 6 bases and J shed 1 base, with 16 bases lying between them. This CDR3 spans 16 amino acids. The CDR3 bases are TGTGCCAGTAGCACCCCGGGTTCAGTAAGCAATCAGCCCCAGCATTTT. Protein: CASSTPGSVSNQPQHF.

J is TRBJ2-7 and V is TRBV18; 9 nucleotides agree with TRBD1. Germline loops: CDR1 KGHSH, CDR2 LQKENI. Losses at the gene ends were 6 bases for V and 3 bases for J; bases not matched to a gene: 6. This CDR3 has 14 amino acids. The CDR3 DNA is TGTGCCAGCTCCTGGGACAGGGAGGACTACGAGCAGTACTTC. Its protein is CASSWDREDYEQYF.

The rearrangement joins TRBV14 to TRBJ1-2, with 7 bases matching TRBD1. The CDR3 runs 18 residues. CDR1 and CDR2 from the germline V gene are SGHDN and FVKESK. V trimming: 4 bases; J trimming: 0 bases; junction bases outside the gene matches: 14. The CDR3 region has the DNA TGTGCCAGCAGCCGACGGCAACAGGGGAACAAATCTAACTATGGCTACACCTTC. This codes for CASSRRQQGNKSNYGYTF.

The chain couples TRBV5-1 to TRBJ2-2; 12 positions agree with TRBD1. V trimming: 7 bases; J trimming: 4 bases; junction bases outside the gene matches: 8. The length of the CDR3 is 16 residues. Germline V gene data show CDR1 as SGHRS and CDR2 as YFSETQ. CDR3 nucleotides: TGCGCCAGCCTCGCGCGGGACAGGGGGCTCACCGGGGAGCTGTTTTTT. It is translated as CASLARDRGLTGELFF. Full variable domain (rest looked up from reference TRBV5-1 and TRBJ2-2): KAGVTQTPRYLIKTRGQQVTLSCSPISGHRSVSWYQQTPGQGLQFLFEYFSETQRNKGNFPGRFSGRQFSNSRSEMNVSTLELGDSALYLCASLARDRGLTGELFFGEGSRLTVL.

The CDR3 region has the DNA TGTGCTAGTCCCACTGGGGAGGGCACTGAAGCTTTCTTT. Its protein product is CASPTGEGTEAFF. The gene calls are TRBV12-5 and TRBJ1-1, with D uncertain. The CDR3 totals 13 residues. The V end lost 8 bases, the J end lost 4 bases, and 14 bases lay between the germline ends. Looked up from germline, CDR1 is LGHNT and CDR2 is FRNRAP.

The chain combines TRBV13 with TRBJ1-2, with TRBD1 identical over 7 bases. In germline, CDR1 is PRHDT, CDR2 FYEKMQ (reference sequence). Losses at the gene ends were 5 bases for V and 6 bases for J; bases not matched to a gene: 6. This CDR3 spans 13 amino acids. The CDR3 nucleotides read TGTGCCAGCAGCCCGGGACAGCTACATGGCTACACCTTC. It translates to CASSPGQLHGYTF.

The chain has TRBV11-2 and TRBJ2-2, with 8 bases fitting TRBD2. Germline lookup yields CDR1 SGHAT and CDR2 FQNNGV. J was trimmed by 1 base and V by 5 bases; bases with no gene match: 6. The CDR3 runs to 16 residues. This chain's CDR3 is CASSPRGAGNTGELFF. As DNA, the CDR3 is TGTGCCAGCAGCCCGCGGGGGGCGGGGAACACCGGGGAGCTGTTTTTT.

The chain links TRBV9 to TRBJ1-2, with unresolved D. The CDR3 covers 14 residues. The V end was cut by 0 bases, the J end by 7 bases, with 13 bases between. The germline gives CDR1 SGDLS, CDR2 YYNGEE. The CDR3 protein is CASSVDPERGGYTF. In nucleotides, the CDR3 is TGTGCCAGCAGCGTAGATCCAGAACGAGGTGGCTACACCTTC.

This clone was observed a handful of times. The chain links TRBV7-9 to TRBJ1-6; 9 positions agree with TRBD1. Germline V lookup: CDR1 SEHNR, CDR2 FQNEAQ (reference sequence). The CDR3 covers 16 residues. Germline trimming cut 4 bases from V and 7 bases from J; bases unmatched to any gene: 8. The CDR3 spells CASSSLIGTGNSPLHF. Written as DNA, the CDR3 is TGTGCCAGCAGCTCCCTCATCGGGACAGGGAATTCACCCCTCCACTTT.

V usage is TRBV6-1 and J usage is TRBJ1-4; no clear D. Germline V gives CDR1 MNHNS, CDR2 SASEGT. The CDR3 covers 14 residues. Between the trimmed V and J ends, which lost 0 bases and 5 bases, there was a span of 7 bases. The CDR3: CASSEAGRNEKLFF. In DNA, the CDR3 is TGTGCCAGCAGTGAAGCGGGCAGGAATGAAAAACTGTTTTTT.

The chain uses TRBV2 and TRBJ1-5; 10 bases align to TRBD1. The germline V gene encodes CDR1 SNHLY and CDR2 FYNNEI. The CDR3 covers 15 residues. J gave up 7 bases and V 6 bases, and 9 bases lay outside the gene matches. The CDR3 protein is CASRPPGTGEQPQHF. In DNA form, the CDR3 reads TGTGCCAGCAGGCCCCCCGGGACAGGGGAGCAGCCCCAGCATTTT.

V usage is TRBV29-1 and J usage is TRBJ1-3; 8 nucleotides match TRBD1. Germline V gene lookup returns CDR1 SQVTM and CDR2 ANQGSEA. CDR3 length equals 15 residues. Trimming cost V 4 bases and J 0 bases; bases outside gene matches: 5. CDR3 region: CSVVLGTGSGNTIYF. CDR3 nucleotide sequence: TGCAGCGTTGTCTTGGGGACAGGCTCTGGAAACACCATATATTTT.

The chain is built from TRBV5-1 and TRBJ2-1; TRBD1 is a possible D gene (5 bases). This CDR3 has 16 residues. The germline gives CDR1 SGHRS, CDR2 YFSETQ. Between the trimmed V and J ends, which lost 4 bases and 6 bases, there was a span of 20 bases. This CDR3 is CASSENPAARVNEQFF. In DNA form, the CDR3 reads TGCGCCAGCAGCGAAAACCCGGCCGCCAGGGTCAATGAGCAGTTCTTC.

The chain uses TRBV11-3 and TRBJ1-4; possible D gene TRBD1, 6 bases. This CDR3 has 17 residues. CDR1 is SGHNT and CDR2 is YENEEA in the germline V gene. Trimming removed 5 bases from V and 0 bases from J, with 16 bases in between. CDR3 nucleotides: TGTGCCAGCAGCCCCGATGGGGGCAGTCCAACTAATGAAAAACTGTTTTTT. It is translated as CASSPDGGSPTNEKLFF. The entire variable domain, with the rest obtained from reference TRBV11-3 and TRBJ1-4, is as follows: EAGVVQSPRYKIIEKKQPVAFWCNPISGHNTLYWYLQNLGQGPELLIRYENEEAVDDSQLPKDRFSAERLKGVDSTLKIQPAELGDSAVYLCASSPDGGSPTNEKLFFGSGTQLSVL.

As to this clone: Other DNA sequences in the same sample also yield this CDR3. V is TRBV28 and J is TRBJ2-7; 7 bases match TRBD1. Germline CDR1 and CDR2: MDHEN and SYDVKM. The CDR3 loop spans 14 amino acids. V shed 5 bases, J shed 1 base, and the junction held 5 bases outside the gene matches. CDR3 sequence (DNA): TGTGCCAGCAGTCCCGGGACAGCTTCCTACGAGCAGTACTTC. It is translated as CASSPGTASYEQYF. The full variable domain, with the rest looked up from reference TRBV28 and TRBJ2-7, is DVKVTQSSRYLVKRTGEKVFLECVQDMDHENMFWYRQDPGLGLRLIYFSYDVKMKEKGDIPEGYSVSREKKERFSLILESASTNQTSMYLCASSPGTASYEQYFGPGTRLTVT.

V usage is TRBV2 and J usage is TRBJ1-2; 8 positions agree with TRBD1. The CDR3 totals 13 residues. The V and J ends lost 6 bases and 7 bases, in that order; junction bases with no gene match: 7. Per germline, CDR1 SNHLY and CDR2 FYNNEI. The CDR3 nucleotides are TGTGCCAGCAGGGGTACAGGGGGAAGTGGCTACACCTTC. Its translation is CASRGTGGSGYTF.

This sequence joins TRBV19 and TRBJ2-1, with 7 positions matching TRBD1. The CDR3 has 14 residues. V shed 4 bases and J 6 bases; nucleotides not matched to a gene: 6. Germline loops: CDR1 LNHDA, CDR2 SQIVND (reference sequence). The DNA for the CDR3 is TGTGCCAGTAGTACCTCGACAGGGAGCAATGAGCAGTTCTTC. Its protein product is CASSTSTGSNEQFF. The whole variable domain, remainder taken from reference TRBV19 and TRBJ2-1, is DGGITQSPKYLFRKEGQNVTLSCEQNLNHDAMYWYRQDPGQGLRLIYYSQIVNDFQKGDIAEGYSVSREKKESFPLTVTSAQKNPTAFYLCASSTSTGSNEQFFGPGTRLTVL.

V usage is TRBV6-5 and J usage is TRBJ2-2; 9 bases match TRBD1. This CDR3 is 15 amino acids long. The junction had 8 bases not matched to a gene; V was cut back by 7 bases and J by 5 bases. CDR1 MNHEY and CDR2 SVGAGI come from the germline V gene. In DNA form, the CDR3 reads TGTGCCAGCACCCCCGGGGACAGGGTGACCGGGGAGCTGTTTTTT. Its protein is CASTPGDRVTGELFF.

This rearrangement joins TRBV19 to TRBJ1-5; TRBD1 aligns across 9 bases. The CDR3 has 18 amino acids. V shed 5 bases, J shed 0 bases, and the junction held 11 bases outside the gene matches. CDR1 LNHDA and CDR2 SQIVND come from the germline V gene (reference sequence). CDR3 residues: CASSAPGTGSYSNQPQHF. The CDR3 coding sequence is TGTGCCAGTAGTGCTCCAGGGACAGGGTCGTATAGCAATCAGCCCCAGCATTTT. Complete variable domain (other parts from reference TRBV19 and TRBJ1-5): DGGITQSPKYLFRKEGQNVTLSCEQNLNHDAMYWYRQDPGQGLRLIYYSQIVNDFQKGDIAEGYSVSREKKESFPLTVTSAQKNPTAFYLCASSAPGTGSYSNQPQHFGDGTRLSIL.

The J gene is TRBJ2-3, the V gene TRBV7-3; D possibly corresponds to TRBD2 (6 bases). The CDR3 runs 15 residues. Trimming cost V 4 bases and J 1 base, with 12 bases left between them. Germline V lookup: CDR1 SGHTA, CDR2 FQGTGA. The CDR3 DNA reads TGTGCCAGCAGCTCGGGACTCCCTGGCACAGATACGCAGTATTTT. Translating gives CASSSGLPGTDTQYF.